Listed here are 7 T cell receptor beta chains from one sample, sequenced in a study of blood T cell repertoires in COVID-19. Using immunoSEQ multiplex PCR, the repertoire was profiled, and TCRdb retains in-frame clones only, with some absent. Of approximately 150,000 clones in the sample, 70% to 90% were seen once. Sequencing was performed on peripheral blood. These receptors came from a human donor in a cohort sampled during active COVID-19.

The V and J genes are TRBV27 and TRBJ1-1; a weak D match, TRBD1 (5 bases). Looked up from germline, CDR1 is MNHEY and CDR2 is SMNVEV (reference sequence). Trimming stripped 2 bases from V and 7 bases from J, with 5 bases between. The CDR3 contains 11 residues. CDR3 in DNA: TGTGCCAGCAGTTTAAGGGGTGAAGCTTTCTTT. It yields the protein CASSLRGEAFF.

The chain uses TRBV13 and TRBJ2-7; D might be TRBD1 (6 bases). Germline V gene lookup returns CDR1 PRHDT and CDR2 FYEKMQ (reference sequence). The CDR3 spans 13 residues. Trimming shortened V by 9 bases and J by 5 bases, and 17 bases separated the two germline ends. The CDR3 here is CASSTGMSNEQYF. The CDR3, as DNA: TGTGCCAGTAGTACAGGGATGTCCAACGAGCAGTACTTC.

V usage is TRBV30 and J usage is TRBJ1-1; D is perhaps TRBD1 (5 bases). Trimming removed 1 base at V and 4 bases at J, with 16 bases between. This CDR3 has 15 amino acids. In germline, CDR1 is GTSNPN, CDR2 SVGIG (reference sequence). The CDR3 here is CAWSGQQMMITEAFF. The CDR3 nucleotides read TGTGCCTGGAGTGGACAGCAGATGATGATCACTGAAGCTTTCTTT.

CDR3 in amino acids: CASSSNTNTEAFF. The CDR3 DNA sequence: TGTGCCAGCAGCTCGAACACGAACACTGAAGCTTTCTTT. The V call is TRBV11-3, the J call TRBJ1-1; D remains unclear. Trimming pared 4 bases from V and 1 base from J, leaving 7 bases between. Germline V CDR1 and CDR2: SGHNT, YENEEA. The CDR3 sequence is 13 residues long.

V gene TRBV7-2 combines with J gene TRBJ2-3; TRBD1 aligns across 8 bases. V shed 6 bases and J 1 base; nucleotides not matched to a gene: 6. Germline lookup yields CDR1 SGHTA and CDR2 FQGNSA. The CDR3 spans 15 residues. The CDR3: CASRQGARGTDTQYF. The CDR3 DNA reads TGTGCCAGCAGGCAGGGGGCGCGGGGCACAGATACGCAGTATTTT. The whole variable domain, remainder taken from reference TRBV7-2 and TRBJ2-3, is GAGVSQSPSNKVTEKGKDVELRCDPISGHTALYWYRQSLGQGLEFLIYFQGNSAPDKSGLPSDRFSAERTGGSVSTLTIQRTQQEDSAVYLCASRQGARGTDTQYFGPGTRLTVL.

The chain uses TRBV5-6 and TRBJ2-7, with a weak D call TRBD1 (6 bases). CDR1 is SGHDT and CDR2 is YYEEEE in the germline V gene. The CDR3 has 14 amino acids. Trimming pared 4 bases from V and 1 base from J, leaving 12 bases between. CDR3 sequence (DNA): TGTGCCAGCAGCCGTGTCAGGGGTTCCTACGAGCAGTACTTC. It encodes CASSRVRGSYEQYF.

Points on this clone: This same CDR3 is encoded by further DNA sequences in the sample. This chain uses TRBV5-1 with TRBJ1-5, with D possibly matching TRBD1 (5 bases). The CDR3 loop spans 14 amino acids. Germline V lookup: CDR1 SGHRS, CDR2 YFSETQ. Trimming cost V 4 bases and J 2 bases, with 10 bases left between them. The DNA for the CDR3 is TGCGCCAGCAGCCCGGGGGACGGCAATCAGCCCCAGCATTTT. It encodes CASSPGDGNQPQHF.